The clone carrying this TCR beta chain was detected a few times. Its target is unknown. CD45RO/CCR7/CD25/CD127/CD95/CD27 staining was used to isolate CD4+ naive, central memory, regulatory and stem cell-like memory cells by sorting. Each sorted population was over 98% pure. Sequencing targeted expressed TCRB transcripts, as all isolated RNA had been reverse transcribed. Libraries were prepared by immunoSEQ multiplex PCR; TCRdb keeps only in-frame clonotypes and omits some of them. The sample carries 200,000 to 250,000 clones, roughly 14% recorded once. This sample is drawn from a study of beta chain features in type 1 diabetes. Study-wide results and caveats: Healthy donors had naive, central memory and Treg TCRB repertoires that appeared less similar than those seen among patients.

The CDR3 sequence is 14 residues long. The V gene's germline CDR1 is SGDLS and CDR2 YYNGEE. V lost 1 base to trimming and J lost 7 bases, with 14 bases between them. This chain connects TRBV9 to TRBJ1-2; the D is unclear. This clonotype was obtained from a woman between 40 and 55 years old in good health. Sample: naive CD4+ T cells from blood. The DNA for the CDR3 is TGTGCCAGCAGCGTATCTCGACAAATGGGTGGCTACACCTTC. Protein: CASSVSRQMGGYTF. Supplemented by reference TRBV9 and TRBJ1-2, the full variable domain reads DSGVTQTPKHLITATGQRVTLRCSPRSGDLSVYWYQQSLDQGLQFLIQYYNGEERAKGNILERFSAQQFPDLHSELNLSSLELGDSALYFCASSVSRQMGGYTFGSGTRLTVV.